The 32 T cell receptor beta chains in this list originate from one sample, sequenced in a study of regulatory T cells in long-lasting Graves disease. Time point defined: persistent/refractory GD, antithyroid drugs over 5 years with positive TRAb. PBMC RNA served as the TCR library source. Construction of the TCR beta libraries employed iRepertoire HTBI primers in conjunction with Arm-PCR of CDR3 regions. MiXCR was run by TCRdb on the multiplex PCR reads, yielding one entry per CDR3 protein. Of around 340,000 distinct CDR3 sequences in the sample, about 18% are singletons; the top ten hold less than 35%. The sequenced sample was peripheral blood mononuclear cells (PBMCs), obtained when the disease was refractory, from a patient treated with antithyroid drugs. Receptor source: a female donor with Graves disease.

This clonotype has a handful of counts. This chain uses TRBV18 with TRBJ2-7, with 10 bases aligning to TRBD1. V was pared by 5 bases and J by 3 bases, with 7 bases of the junction left unmatched. CDR3 length: 15 residues. Germline V gene sequence: CDR1 KGHSH, CDR2 LQKENI. CDR3 nucleotide sequence: TGTGCCAGCTCATTACCGGGACAGGGGTACTACGAGCAGTACTTC. This encodes CASSLPGQGYYEQYF.

J is TRBJ1-2 and V is TRBV6-1; D is unresolved. There are 14 residues in the CDR3. The V gene lost 5 bases and the J gene lost 6 bases, with 16 bases spanning the gap. Germline CDR1 MNHNS, CDR2 SASEGT. CDR3 in DNA: TGTGCCAGCAGTCCCGTAGGACGGACTAATGGCTACACCTTC. Protein product: CASSPVGRTNGYTF.

This clonotype was counted at least ten times. The junction and the germline gene differ at one end; a read error may be behind it. The genes are TRBV12-3 or TRBV12-4 and TRBJ1-1; D remains unclear. This CDR3 has 13 amino acids. CDR3 sequence reads: CASSLGARTEAFF. The CDR3 DNA sequence: TGTGCCAGCAGCTTAGGAGCGCGCACTGAAGCTTTCTTT.

This rearrangement joins TRBV24-1 to TRBJ1-1, with TRBD1 identical over 10 bases. CDR1 and CDR2 from the germline V gene are KGHDR and SFDVKD. The CDR3 loop spans 15 amino acids. The V gene end was trimmed by 2 bases and the J gene end by 5 bases; junction bases not matched to a gene: 4. CDR3 amino acids: CATSDSGTGDTEAFF. The CDR3 bases are TGTGCCACCAGTGATTCCGGGACAGGGGATACTGAAGCTTTCTTT.

A few counts support this clonotype. J is TRBJ1-2 and V is TRBV7-9; 8 bases are a match to TRBD1. Germline CDR1 SEHNR, CDR2 FQNEAQ (reference sequence). The CDR3 spans 18 residues. The V and J ends lost 3 bases and 2 bases, in that order; junction bases with no gene match: 14. CDR3 DNA sequence: TGTGCCAGCAGCTTCCTCCAACCTCCCGGGACAGGAAACTATGGCTACACCTTC. Its translation: CASSFLQPPGTGNYGYTF.

This clonotype showed up just a few times. J is TRBJ1-2 and V is TRBV4-3, with TRBD1 as a possible D gene (6 bases). The CDR3 length is 15 residues. Germline V gene lookup returns CDR1 LGHNA and CDR2 YSLEER. V was pared by 6 bases and J by 5 bases, with 19 bases between. This CDR3 reads CASRLSLDSKYGYTF. Here the CDR3 DNA reads TGCGCCAGCAGACTAAGCCTGGACAGCAAATATGGCTACACCTTC.

The chain couples TRBV10-3 to TRBJ1-6; the match to TRBD1 covers 7 bases. V was pared by 7 bases and J by 5 bases, with 5 bases of the junction left unmatched. This CDR3 contains 14 residues. CDR1 and CDR2 from the germline V gene are ENHRY and SYGVKD. CDR3 in amino acids: CAITTGTDNSPLHF. In DNA, the CDR3 is TGTGCCATCACCACCGGGACAGATAATTCACCCCTCCACTTT.

This clonotype was found a few times. The rearrangement links TRBV19 to TRBJ1-4; TRBD1 matches 9 bases. CDR3 length: 15 amino acids. The germline V gene has CDR1 LNHDA and CDR2 SQIVND (reference sequence). V dropped 5 bases and J dropped 7; count of bases not matched to a gene: 8. CDR3 region: CASSDRGDKTEKLFF. CDR3 nucleotides: TGTGCCAGTAGTGACAGGGGGGACAAAACTGAAAAACTGTTTTTT.

This sequence joins TRBV29-1 and TRBJ1-3, with D tentatively TRBD1 (5 bases). V lost 4 bases, J lost 0 bases, and 7 bases lay in between. This CDR3 is 13 amino acids long. In germline, CDR1 is SQVTM, CDR2 ANQGSEA. The CDR3 sequence is CSVARVSGNTIYF. The DNA of the CDR3 is TGCAGCGTTGCCAGGGTCTCTGGAAACACCATATATTTT.

This clonotype was seen repeatedly, ten times or more. This chain connects TRBV28 to TRBJ1-6, with TRBD1 matching over 9 bases. V lost 4 bases to trimming and J lost 10 bases; unmatched junction nucleotides: 8. Per the germline V gene, CDR1 is MDHEN and CDR2 is SYDVKM. The CDR3 totals 15 residues. CDR3 protein: CASSSSGTGKSPLHF. The CDR3 nucleotides read TGTGCCAGCAGTTCGAGCGGGACAGGGAAATCACCCCTCCACTTT.

A remark on this clonotype: Given a much more abundant clone one base away, this may be a read error. The chain uses TRBV2 and TRBJ1-5; D ambiguous. Germline-derived CDR1 and CDR2 are SNHLY and FYNNEI. V shed 6 bases and J shed 4 bases, with 13 bases lying between them. The CDR3 length is 14 residues. The CDR3 region has the DNA TGTGCCAGCAGCATGGACCGGCGAAATCAGCCCCAGCATTTT. Translation: CASSMDRRNQPQHF.

This clonotype was seen many times. The chain employs TRBV28 and TRBJ1-2; 12 bases map to TRBD1. J was trimmed by 3 bases and V by 5 bases; bases with no gene match: 16. The germline CDR1 and CDR2 sequences are MDHEN and SYDVKM. This CDR3 region has 19 residues. CDR3 bases: TGTGCCAGCAGTGCCCTCCTGCCCGGGACAGGGGGCTCGGACTATGGCTACACCTTC. Protein product: CASSALLPGTGGSDYGYTF.

The gene calls are TRBV12-3 or TRBV12-4 and TRBJ2-7; 12 positions match TRBD2. With 5 bases clipped from V and 6 bases from J, the junction kept 2 bases outside the gene matches. This CDR3 contains 13 residues. CDR3 nucleotides: TGTGCCAGCAGTCGGACTAGCGGGACCGAGCAGTACTTC. This codes for CASSRTSGTEQYF.

This chain links TRBV4-1 with TRBJ1-5, with D perhaps matching TRBD1 (6 bases). V was trimmed by 4 bases and J by 7 bases, leaving 17 bases between them. CDR3 size: 15 residues. Per germline, CDR1 MGHRA and CDR2 YSYEKL. CDR3 sequence: CASSPPGAPQQPQHF. CDR3 DNA: TGCGCCAGCAGCCCCCCAGGGGCCCCGCAACAGCCCCAGCATTTT.

In its sample, this clonotype was seen a few times. V gene TRBV20-1 combines with J gene TRBJ2-7, with D perhaps matching TRBD2 (7 bases). Germline assignment: CDR1 DFQATT and CDR2 SNEGSKA (reference sequence). The CDR3 covers 16 residues. Trimming pared 5 bases from V and 2 bases from J, leaving 22 bases between. CDR3 coding DNA: TGCAGTGCTGAGGGGGGGTCAGGGAGGATCCCCTACGAGCAGTACTTC. Translating gives CSAEGGSGRIPYEQYF.

The sample holds many counts of this clonotype. The V call is TRBV11-1, the J call TRBJ1-1, with 9 nucleotides matching TRBD1. The CDR3 is 16 residues long. Germline-derived CDR1 and CDR2 are SGHAT and FQDESV (reference sequence). Trimming took 5 bases from V and 4 from J; bases not matched to a gene: 11. The CDR3 DNA reads as TGTGCCAGCAGCGCGCCGGGGACAGGGCGGATCACTGAAGCTTTCTTT. It specifies CASSAPGTGRITEAFF.

This clonotype was detected only a few times. V gene TRBV9 combines with J gene TRBJ1-3; D gene uncertain. The CDR3 contains 16 residues. Trimming stripped 4 bases from V and 4 bases from J, with 18 bases between. CDR1 SGDLS and CDR2 YYNGEE come from the germline V gene. The DNA for the CDR3 is TGTGCCAGCAGCCTGGACGAGAGGGTGGGAGGAAACACCATATATTTT. The encoded protein is CASSLDERVGGNTIYF.

This clonotype was seen a handful of times. This chain links TRBV12-5 with TRBJ2-7; the D gene is possibly TRBD2 (6 bases). The germline V gene has CDR1 LGHNT and CDR2 FRNRAP. V lost 6 bases and J lost 2, with 17 bases in between. This CDR3 is built from 15 residues. This CDR3 is CASGAFGGGPYEQYF. For the CDR3, the DNA is TGTGCTAGTGGCGCCTTCGGGGGAGGCCCCTACGAGCAGTACTTC.

The chain joins TRBV20-1 to TRBJ2-7, with D perhaps matching TRBD1 (5 bases). The CDR3 consists of 14 residues. With 3 bases removed from V and 5 bases from J, the gap between germline ends came to 17 bases. The V gene's germline CDR1 is DFQATT and CDR2 SNEGSKA (reference sequence). The CDR3, as DNA: TGCAGTGCTAGTAAATACAGGAGTCTCAACGAGCAGTACTTC. This sequence encodes CSASKYRSLNEQYF.

This chain links TRBV5-1 with TRBJ2-2, with 9 positions matching TRBD1. The trim removed 4 bases at V and 2 bases at J, leaving 6 bases unmatched. Germline CDR1 SGHRS, CDR2 YFSETQ. CDR3 length: 16 amino acids. The CDR3 protein is CASSGGTGLNTGELFF. In DNA form, the CDR3 reads TGCGCCAGCAGCGGAGGGACAGGGCTAAACACCGGGGAGCTGTTTTTT.

At least ten counts were recorded for this clonotype. The CDR3 nucleotides read TGTGCCACCAGCAGGCACCCGGGACAGGGACGCGAAAAACTGTTTTTT. As protein: CATSRHPGQGREKLFF. The rearrangement joins TRBV15 to TRBJ1-4, with 9 bases fitting TRBD1. The CDR3 runs 16 residues. Germline V lookup: CDR1 LNHNV, CDR2 YYDKDF (reference sequence). Trimming cost V 3 bases and J 8 bases; bases outside gene matches: 10.

This clonotype was counted many times. This sequence joins TRBV7-2 and TRBJ2-7, with D perhaps given as TRBD1 or TRBD2 (5 bases each). Deletions cut 3 bases from V and 10 bases from J, with 19 bases between. Germline V gives CDR1 SGHTA, CDR2 FQGNSA. The CDR3 runs 14 residues. CDR3 sequence: CASSFAGTPYSQYF. The DNA for the CDR3 is TGTGCCAGCAGCTTCGCCGGGACCCCCTACAGTCAGTACTTC.

This clonotype was seen many times. This rearrangement joins TRBV3-1 to TRBJ2-5; 10 nucleotides align to TRBD2. The V and J ends lost 4 bases and 3 bases, in that order; junction bases with no gene match: 5. The CDR3 is 15 amino acids. The germline gives CDR1 LGHDT, CDR2 YNNKEL (reference sequence). Here the CDR3 reads CASSRFLAGEETQYF. Written as DNA, the CDR3 is TGTGCCAGCAGCCGTTTCCTAGCGGGAGAAGAGACCCAGTACTTC.

This clonotype was counted at least ten times. CDR3 in DNA: TGTGCCAGTTGCAGGCAGACAAACTCCTACGAGCAGTACTTC. Its protein is CASCRQTNSYEQYF. The rearrangement joins TRBV2 to TRBJ2-7; no clear D. This CDR3 spans 14 amino acids. Germline CDR1 and CDR2: SNHLY and FYNNEI. V gave up 9 bases and J gave up 0 bases, with 15 bases separating them.

As for this clonotype: This could be a read error, since a much larger clone is one nucleotide away. This chain joins TRBV2 and TRBJ1-6; the D gene is possibly TRBD1 (6 bases). Trimming shortened V by 8 bases and J by 6 bases, and 14 bases separated the two germline ends. Germline loops: CDR1 SNHLY, CDR2 FYNNEI. This CDR3 region has 14 residues. Here the CDR3 DNA reads TGTGCCAGCGGGGGGCCTGATTCTAATTCACCCCTCCACTTT. This translates into CASGGPDSNSPLHF.

This clonotype was counted at least ten times. The chain recombines TRBV27 with TRBJ2-7; 7 bases fit TRBD1. Germline V CDR1 and CDR2: MNHEY, SMNVEV (reference sequence). V was clipped by 3 bases and J by 4 bases; unmatched bases: 6. The CDR3 length is 14 residues. The CDR3 sequence: CASSLAQQGYEQYF. The CDR3 coding sequence is TGTGCCAGCAGTTTGGCACAACAGGGGTACGAGCAGTACTTC.

Here the CDR3 reads CASSFGSVNSPLHF. The DNA of the CDR3 is TGTGCCAGCAGCTTCGGCTCCGTCAATTCACCCCTCCACTTT. J is TRBJ1-6 and V is TRBV7-2; D gene ambiguous. There are 14 residues in the CDR3. Trimming stripped 3 bases from V and 7 bases from J, with 10 bases between. Germline assignment: CDR1 SGHTA and CDR2 FQGNSA.

The chain recombines TRBV30 with TRBJ2-2, with 13 bases lining up with TRBD2. With V trimmed by 5 bases and J by 7 bases, 7 bases remained unmatched. CDR1 is GTSNPN, CDR2 SVGIG, per germline (reference sequence). The CDR3 has 15 residues. The CDR3 sequence: CAWGLAGAVIGELFF. The CDR3 DNA follows: TGTGCCTGGGGACTAGCGGGAGCAGTGATCGGGGAGCTGTTTTTT.

This clonotype was recorded once. The J gene is TRBJ2-1, the V gene TRBV28; 12 bases fit TRBD2. This CDR3 is built from 15 residues. V trimming: 5 bases; J trimming: 8 bases; junction bases outside the gene matches: 7. Germline V gene lookup returns CDR1 MDHEN and CDR2 SYDVKM. This CDR3 reads CASSTSGRSRHEQFF. CDR3 in DNA: TGTGCCAGCAGTACTAGCGGGAGGAGTCGTCATGAGCAGTTCTTC.

This clonotype was seen a handful of times. The chain has TRBV7-3 and TRBJ1-1; D might be TRBD1 (5 bases). The CDR3 is made up of 17 amino acids. Germline V CDR1 and CDR2: SGHTA, FQGTGA. With 5 bases removed from V and 3 bases from J, the gap between germline ends came to 22 bases. For the CDR3, the DNA is TGTGCCAGCAGCCCTCCGACGGCTAAGATGGGGGACACTGAAGCTTTCTTT. Residues: CASSPPTAKMGDTEAFF.

This clonotype was counted many times. The V and J genes are TRBV28 and TRBJ1-1, with D hard to call. CDR1 and CDR2 from the germline V gene are MDHEN and SYDVKM. V lost 3 bases, J lost 3 bases, and 14 bases lay in between. This CDR3 region has 15 residues. The CDR3 sequence: CASSFWLGPDTEAFF. The CDR3 DNA reads as TGTGCCAGCAGTTTTTGGCTAGGTCCAGACACTGAAGCTTTCTTT.

Ten or more counts support this clonotype. The V gene is TRBV9, the J gene TRBJ1-1; perhaps TRBD1 as D (5 bases). V was cut by 3 bases and J by 5 bases, with 14 bases left in between. The germline V gene has CDR1 SGDLS and CDR2 YYNGEE. The CDR3 has 14 residues. CDR3 nucleotides: TGTGCCAGCAGCGCGGACACCAAGAGGACTGAAGCTTTCTTT. This sequence encodes CASSADTKRTEAFF.